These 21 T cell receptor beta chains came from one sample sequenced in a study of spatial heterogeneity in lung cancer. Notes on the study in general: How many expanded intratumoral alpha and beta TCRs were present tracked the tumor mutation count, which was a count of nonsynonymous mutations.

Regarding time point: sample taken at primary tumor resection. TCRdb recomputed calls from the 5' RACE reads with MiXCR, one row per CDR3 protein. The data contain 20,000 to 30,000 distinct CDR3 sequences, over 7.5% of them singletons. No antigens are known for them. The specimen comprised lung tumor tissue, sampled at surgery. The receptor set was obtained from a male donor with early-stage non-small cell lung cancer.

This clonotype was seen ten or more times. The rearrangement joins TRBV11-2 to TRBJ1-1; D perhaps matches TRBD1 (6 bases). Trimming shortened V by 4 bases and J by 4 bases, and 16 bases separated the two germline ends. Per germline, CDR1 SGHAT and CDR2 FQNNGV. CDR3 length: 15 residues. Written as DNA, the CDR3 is TGTGCCAGCAGCTCCCAAAAGGGGGGTGGCACTGAAGCTTTCTTT. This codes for CASSSQKGGGTEAFF.

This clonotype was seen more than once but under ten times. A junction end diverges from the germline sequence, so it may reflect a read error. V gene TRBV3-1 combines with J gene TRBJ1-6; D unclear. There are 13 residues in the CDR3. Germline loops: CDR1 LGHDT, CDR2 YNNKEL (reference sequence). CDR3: CASSEDANSPLHF. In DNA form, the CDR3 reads TGTGCCAGCAGCGAAGATGCAAATTCACCCCTCCACTTT.

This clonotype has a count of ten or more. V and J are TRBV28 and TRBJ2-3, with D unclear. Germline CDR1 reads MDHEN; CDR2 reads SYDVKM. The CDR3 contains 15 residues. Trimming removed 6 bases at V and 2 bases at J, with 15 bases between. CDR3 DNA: TGTGCCAGCAGCCCTGGACGGCGCACCACAGATACGCAGTATTTT. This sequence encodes CASSPGRRTTDTQYF.

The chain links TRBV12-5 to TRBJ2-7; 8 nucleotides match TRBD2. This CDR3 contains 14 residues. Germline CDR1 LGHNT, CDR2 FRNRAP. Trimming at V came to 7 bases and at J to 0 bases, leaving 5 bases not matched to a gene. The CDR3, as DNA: TGTGCTAGTGCCATAGCGGGGCTCTCCTACGAGCAGTACTTC. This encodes CASAIAGLSYEQYF.

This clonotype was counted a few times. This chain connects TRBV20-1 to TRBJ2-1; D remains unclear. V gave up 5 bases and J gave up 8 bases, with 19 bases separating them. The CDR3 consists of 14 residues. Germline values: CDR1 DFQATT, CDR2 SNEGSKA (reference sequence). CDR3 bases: TGCAGTGCTCCCGATCTTCCGGGCCCCGATGAGCAGTTCTTC. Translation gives CSAPDLPGPDEQFF.

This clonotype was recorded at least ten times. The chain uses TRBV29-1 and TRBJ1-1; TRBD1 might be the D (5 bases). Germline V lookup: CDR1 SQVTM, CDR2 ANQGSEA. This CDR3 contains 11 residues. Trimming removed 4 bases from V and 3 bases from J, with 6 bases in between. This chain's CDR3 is CSVGGDTEAFF. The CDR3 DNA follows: TGCAGCGTTGGAGGGGACACTGAAGCTTTCTTT.

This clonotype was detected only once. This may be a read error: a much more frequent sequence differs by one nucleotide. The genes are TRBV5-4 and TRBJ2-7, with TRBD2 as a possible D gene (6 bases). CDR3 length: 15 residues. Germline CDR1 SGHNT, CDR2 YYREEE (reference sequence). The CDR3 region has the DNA TGTGTCAGCAGCTTGGGGTTCGGGAGAACCTACGAGCAGTACTTC. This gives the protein CVSSLGFGRTYEQYF.

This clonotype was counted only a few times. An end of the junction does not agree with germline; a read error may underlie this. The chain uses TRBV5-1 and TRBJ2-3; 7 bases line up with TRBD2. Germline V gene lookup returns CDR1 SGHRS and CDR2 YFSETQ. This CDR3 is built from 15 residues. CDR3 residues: CASSLAGGIKDTQNF. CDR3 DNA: TGCGCCAGCAGCTTGGCGGGGGGAATCAAGGATACGCAGAATTTT.

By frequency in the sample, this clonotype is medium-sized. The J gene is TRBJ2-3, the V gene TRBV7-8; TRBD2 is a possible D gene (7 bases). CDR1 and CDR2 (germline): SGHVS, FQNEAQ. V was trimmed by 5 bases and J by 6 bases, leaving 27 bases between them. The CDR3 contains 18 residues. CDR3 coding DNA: TGTGCCAGCAGCCTACGGAGGCCTAGGGAGGGGGTCCAGGATACGCAGTATTTT. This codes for CASSLRRPREGVQDTQYF.

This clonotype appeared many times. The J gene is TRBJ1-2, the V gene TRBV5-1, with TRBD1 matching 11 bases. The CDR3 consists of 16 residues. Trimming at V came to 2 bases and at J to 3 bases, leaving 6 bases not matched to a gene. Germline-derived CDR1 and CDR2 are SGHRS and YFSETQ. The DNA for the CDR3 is TGCGCCAGCAGCTTCTCTTGGACAGGGGGCGACTATGGCTACACCTTC. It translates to CASSFSWTGGDYGYTF.

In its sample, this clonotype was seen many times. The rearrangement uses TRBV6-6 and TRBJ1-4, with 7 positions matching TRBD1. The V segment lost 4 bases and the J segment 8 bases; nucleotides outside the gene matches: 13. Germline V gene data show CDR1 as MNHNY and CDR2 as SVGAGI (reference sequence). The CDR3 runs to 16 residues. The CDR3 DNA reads TGTGCCAGCAGTTCCGCGCTGACAGGGATGGGCGAAAAACTGTTTTTT. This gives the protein CASSSALTGMGEKLFF.

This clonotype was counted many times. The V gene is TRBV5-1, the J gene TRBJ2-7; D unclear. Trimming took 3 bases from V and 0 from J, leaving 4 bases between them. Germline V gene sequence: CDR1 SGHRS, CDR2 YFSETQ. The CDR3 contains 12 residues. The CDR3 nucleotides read TGCGCCAGCAGCTCTAGCTCCTACGAGCAGTACTTC. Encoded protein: CASSSSSYEQYF.

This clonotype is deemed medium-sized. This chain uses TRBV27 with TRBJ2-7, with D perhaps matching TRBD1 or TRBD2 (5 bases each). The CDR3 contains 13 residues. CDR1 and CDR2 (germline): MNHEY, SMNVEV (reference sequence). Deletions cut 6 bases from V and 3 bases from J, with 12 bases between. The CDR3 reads CASRGVGDYEQYF. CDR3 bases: TGTGCCAGCAGGGGGGTGGGAGACTACGAGCAGTACTTC.

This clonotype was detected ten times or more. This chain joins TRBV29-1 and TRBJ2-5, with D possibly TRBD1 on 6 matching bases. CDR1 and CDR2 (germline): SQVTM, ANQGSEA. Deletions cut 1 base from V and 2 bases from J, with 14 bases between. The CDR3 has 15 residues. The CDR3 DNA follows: TGCAGCGTTGAAGGATCCAGGGGCCTTCAAGAGACCCAGTACTTC. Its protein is CSVEGSRGLQETQYF.

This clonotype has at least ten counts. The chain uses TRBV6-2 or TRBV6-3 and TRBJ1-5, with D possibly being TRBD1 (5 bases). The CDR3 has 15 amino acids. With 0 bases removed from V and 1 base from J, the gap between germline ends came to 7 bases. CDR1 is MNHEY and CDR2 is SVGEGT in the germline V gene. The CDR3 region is CASSYSGPSNQPQHF. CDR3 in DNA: TGTGCCAGCAGTTACTCGGGACCAAGCAATCAGCCCCAGCATTTT.

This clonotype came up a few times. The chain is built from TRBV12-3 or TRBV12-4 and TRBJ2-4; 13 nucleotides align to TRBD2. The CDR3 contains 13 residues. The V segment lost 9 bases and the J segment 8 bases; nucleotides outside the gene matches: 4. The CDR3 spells CASGLAGVDIQYF. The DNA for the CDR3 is TGTGCCAGTGGACTAGCGGGAGTTGACATTCAGTACTTC.

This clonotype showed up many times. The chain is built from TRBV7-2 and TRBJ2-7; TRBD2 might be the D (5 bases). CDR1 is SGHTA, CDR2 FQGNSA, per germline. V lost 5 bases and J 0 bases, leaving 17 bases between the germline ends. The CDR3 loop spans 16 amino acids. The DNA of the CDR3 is TGTGCCAGCAGCGTCACGGGAAGGGAGTTCTCCTACGAGCAGTACTTC. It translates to CASSVTGREFSYEQYF.

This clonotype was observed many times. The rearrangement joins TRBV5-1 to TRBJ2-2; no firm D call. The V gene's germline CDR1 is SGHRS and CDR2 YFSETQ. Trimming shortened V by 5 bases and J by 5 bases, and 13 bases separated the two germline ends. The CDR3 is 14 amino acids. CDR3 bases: TGCGCCAGCAGGGCAGATTCAACGACCGGGGAGCTGTTTTTT. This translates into CASRADSTTGELFF.

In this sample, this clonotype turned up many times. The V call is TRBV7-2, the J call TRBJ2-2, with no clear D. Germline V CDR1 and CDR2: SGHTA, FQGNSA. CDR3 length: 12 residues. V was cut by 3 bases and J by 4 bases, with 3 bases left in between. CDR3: CASSFPTGELFF. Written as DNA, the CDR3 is TGTGCCAGCAGCTTTCCCACCGGGGAGCTGTTTTTT. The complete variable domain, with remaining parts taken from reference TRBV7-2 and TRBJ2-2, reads GAGVSQSPSNKVTEKGKDVELRCDPISGHTALYWYRQSLGQGLEFLIYFQGNSAPDKSGLPSDRFSAERTGGSVSTLTIQRTQQEDSAVYLCASSFPTGELFFGEGSRLTVL.

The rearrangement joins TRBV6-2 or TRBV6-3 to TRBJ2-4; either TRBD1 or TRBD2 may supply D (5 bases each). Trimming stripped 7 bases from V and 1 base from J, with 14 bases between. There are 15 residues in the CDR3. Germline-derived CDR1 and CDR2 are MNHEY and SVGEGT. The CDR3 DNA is TGTGCCAGCAACCCCCGAGGGGAGGCCAAAAACATTCAGTACTTC. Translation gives CASNPRGEAKNIQYF.

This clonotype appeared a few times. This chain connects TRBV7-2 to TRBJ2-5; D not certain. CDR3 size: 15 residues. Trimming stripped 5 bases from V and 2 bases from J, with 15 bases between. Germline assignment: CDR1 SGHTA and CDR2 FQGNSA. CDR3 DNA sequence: TGTGCCAGCAGCGACCTCCCCGGCAGTCAAGAGACCCAGTACTTC. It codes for CASSDLPGSQETQYF. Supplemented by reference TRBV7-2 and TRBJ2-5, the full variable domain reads GAGVSQSPSNKVTEKGKDVELRCDPISGHTALYWYRQSLGQGLEFLIYFQGNSAPDKSGLPSDRFSAERTGGSVSTLTIQRTQQEDSAVYLCASSDLPGSQETQYFGPGTRLLVL.